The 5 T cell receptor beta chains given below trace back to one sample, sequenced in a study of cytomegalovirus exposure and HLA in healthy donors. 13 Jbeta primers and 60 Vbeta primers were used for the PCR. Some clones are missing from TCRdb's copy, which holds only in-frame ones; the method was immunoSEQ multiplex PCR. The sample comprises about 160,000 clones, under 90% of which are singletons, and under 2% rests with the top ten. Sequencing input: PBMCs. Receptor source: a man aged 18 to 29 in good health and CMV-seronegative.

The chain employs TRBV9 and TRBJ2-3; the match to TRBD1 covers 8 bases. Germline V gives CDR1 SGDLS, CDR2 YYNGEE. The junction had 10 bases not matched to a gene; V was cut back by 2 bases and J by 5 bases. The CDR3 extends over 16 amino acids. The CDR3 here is CASSVRGDRGGDTQYF. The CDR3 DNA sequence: TGTGCCAGCAGCGTGAGGGGCGACAGGGGCGGAGATACGCAGTATTTT. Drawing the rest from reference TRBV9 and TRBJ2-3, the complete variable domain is DSGVTQTPKHLITATGQRVTLRCSPRSGDLSVYWYQQSLDQGLQFLIQYYNGEERAKGNILERFSAQQFPDLHSELNLSSLELGDSALYFCASSVRGDRGGDTQYFGPGTRLTVL.

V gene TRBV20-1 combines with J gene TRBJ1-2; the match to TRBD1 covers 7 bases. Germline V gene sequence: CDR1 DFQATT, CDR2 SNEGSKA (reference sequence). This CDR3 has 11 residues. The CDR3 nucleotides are TGCAGAGCGACAGGGAGCTATGGCTACACCTTC. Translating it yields CRATGSYGYTF.

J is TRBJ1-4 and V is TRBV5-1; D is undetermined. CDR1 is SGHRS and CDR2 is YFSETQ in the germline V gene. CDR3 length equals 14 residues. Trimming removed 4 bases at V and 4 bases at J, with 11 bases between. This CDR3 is CASSAALGNEKLFF. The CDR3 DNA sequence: TGCGCCAGCAGCGCGGCTCTTGGTAATGAAAAACTGTTTTTT.

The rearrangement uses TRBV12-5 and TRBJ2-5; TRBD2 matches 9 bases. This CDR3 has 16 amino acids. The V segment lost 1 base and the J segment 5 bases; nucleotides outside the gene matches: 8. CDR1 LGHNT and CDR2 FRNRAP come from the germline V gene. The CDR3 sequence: CASGLGLAASGETQYF. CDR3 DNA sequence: TGTGCTAGTGGTTTGGGACTAGCGGCCTCCGGGGAGACCCAGTACTTC.

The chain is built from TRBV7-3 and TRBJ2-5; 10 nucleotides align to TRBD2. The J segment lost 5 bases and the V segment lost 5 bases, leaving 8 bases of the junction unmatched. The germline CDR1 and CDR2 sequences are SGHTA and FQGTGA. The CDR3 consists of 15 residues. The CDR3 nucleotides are TGTGCCAGCAGCGATAAGCGGGGGGGCGCTGAGACCCAGTACTTC. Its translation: CASSDKRGGAETQYF.